This T cell receptor beta chain comes out of a study of shared clonotypes between healthy human individuals. Overall study context: For every donor, three CD4 naive, three CD4 memory, two CD8 naive and one CD8 memory plates were used.

As processed by the authors: Filtering differed since immunoSEQ provided only junctions, with no quality scores. The data were produced by immunoSEQ multiplex PCR, yet TCRdb's version contains in-frame clones alone and is incomplete. V and J calls plus clone size are reproduced from that table; the DNA served to infer D and trimming. The data hold approximately 1,000,000 clones, with 70% to 80% observed a single time. Comment on this clone: Antigen specificity is unknown. Other DNA sequences in this specimen translate into the identical CDR3.

Study-wide results and caveats: A few donors showed sharing of approximately 5% of naive CD4 clonotypes. Naive subsets usually exceeded memory subsets in estimated richness.

The source of this sequence is a man between 18 and 29 years old in good health. Some clones in this sample may be carry-over from other donors' samples. The sample consisted of memory CD4+ T cells from PBMCs. Subset denoted: CD45RA-negative fraction.

The CDR3 DNA follows: TGTGCCAGCAGCTTCCGACAAGGGGACACTGAAGCTTTCTTT. Encoded protein: CASSFRQGDTEAFF. The rearrangement links TRBV7-9 to TRBJ1-1, with D tentatively TRBD1 (5 bases). V shed 3 bases and J shed 3 bases, with 11 bases lying between them. The CDR3 length is 14 residues. CDR1 and CDR2 from the germline V gene are SEHNR and FQNEAQ (reference sequence).